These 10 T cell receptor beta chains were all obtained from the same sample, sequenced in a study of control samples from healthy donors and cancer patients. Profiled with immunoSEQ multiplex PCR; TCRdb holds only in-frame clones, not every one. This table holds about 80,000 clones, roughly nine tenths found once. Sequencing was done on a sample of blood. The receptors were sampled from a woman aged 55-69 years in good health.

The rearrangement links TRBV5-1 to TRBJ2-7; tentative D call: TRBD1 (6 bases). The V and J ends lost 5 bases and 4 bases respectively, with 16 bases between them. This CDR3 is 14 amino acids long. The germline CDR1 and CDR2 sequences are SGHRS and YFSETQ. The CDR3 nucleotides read TGCGCCAGCAGGTACCAGGGGAGAGATTACGAGCAGTACTTC. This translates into CASRYQGRDYEQYF.

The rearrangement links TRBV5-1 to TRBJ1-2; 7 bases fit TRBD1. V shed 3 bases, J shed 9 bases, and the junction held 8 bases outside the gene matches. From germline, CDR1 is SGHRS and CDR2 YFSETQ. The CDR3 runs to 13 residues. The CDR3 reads CASSSGQAASYTF. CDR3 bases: TGCGCCAGCAGCTCTGGACAGGCGGCGAGCTACACCTTC.

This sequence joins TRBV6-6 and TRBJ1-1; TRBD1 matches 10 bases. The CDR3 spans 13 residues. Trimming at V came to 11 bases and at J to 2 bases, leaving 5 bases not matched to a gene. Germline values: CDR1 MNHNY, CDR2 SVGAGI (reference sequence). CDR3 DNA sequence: TGTGCCGGTGACAGGGGGCTCAACACTGAAGCTTTCTTT. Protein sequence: CAGDRGLNTEAFF.

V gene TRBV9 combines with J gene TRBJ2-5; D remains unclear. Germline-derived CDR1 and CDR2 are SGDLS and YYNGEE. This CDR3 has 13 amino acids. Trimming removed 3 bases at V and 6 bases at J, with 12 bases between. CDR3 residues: CASSDRFLKTQYF. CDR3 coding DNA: TGTGCCAGCAGCGACCGTTTTCTGAAGACCCAGTACTTC. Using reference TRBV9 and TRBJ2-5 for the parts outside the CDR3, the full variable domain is DSGVTQTPKHLITATGQRVTLRCSPRSGDLSVYWYQQSLDQGLQFLIQYYNGEERAKGNILERFSAQQFPDLHSELNLSSLELGDSALYFCASSDRFLKTQYFGPGTRLLVL.

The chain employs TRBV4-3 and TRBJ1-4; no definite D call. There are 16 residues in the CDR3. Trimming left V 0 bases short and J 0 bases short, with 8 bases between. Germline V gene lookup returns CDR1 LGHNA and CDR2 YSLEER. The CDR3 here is CASSQDLGATNEKLFF. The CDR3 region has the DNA TGCGCCAGCAGCCAAGATCTCGGTGCAACTAATGAAAAACTGTTTTTT.

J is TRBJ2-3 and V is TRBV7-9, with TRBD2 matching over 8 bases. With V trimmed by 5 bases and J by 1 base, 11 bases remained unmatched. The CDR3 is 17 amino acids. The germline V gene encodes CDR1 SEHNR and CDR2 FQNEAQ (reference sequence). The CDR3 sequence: CASSPAGLDRGTDTQYF. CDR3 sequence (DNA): TGTGCCAGCAGCCCAGCGGGACTAGATAGAGGCACAGATACGCAGTATTTT.

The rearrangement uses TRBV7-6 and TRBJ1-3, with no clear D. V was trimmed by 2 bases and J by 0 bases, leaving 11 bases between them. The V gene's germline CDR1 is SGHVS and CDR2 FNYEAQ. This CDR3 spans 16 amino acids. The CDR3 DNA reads TGTGCCAGCAGCTTACGGGCGGGGTACTCTGGAAACACCATATATTTT. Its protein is CASSLRAGYSGNTIYF.

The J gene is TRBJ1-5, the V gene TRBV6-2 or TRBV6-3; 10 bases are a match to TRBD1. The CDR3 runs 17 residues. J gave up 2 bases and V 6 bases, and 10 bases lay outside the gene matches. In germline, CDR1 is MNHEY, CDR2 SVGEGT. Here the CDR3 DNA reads TGTGCCAGCAGCGATGACAGGGGGCATAGCCGCAATCAGCCCCAGCATTTT. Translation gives CASSDDRGHSRNQPQHF.

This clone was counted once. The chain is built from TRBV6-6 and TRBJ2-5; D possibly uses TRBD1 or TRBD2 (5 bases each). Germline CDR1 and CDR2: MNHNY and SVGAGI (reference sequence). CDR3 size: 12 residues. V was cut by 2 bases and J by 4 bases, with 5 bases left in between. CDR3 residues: CASSYGGETQYF. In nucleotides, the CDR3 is TGTGCCAGCAGTTACGGGGGAGAGACCCAGTACTTC.

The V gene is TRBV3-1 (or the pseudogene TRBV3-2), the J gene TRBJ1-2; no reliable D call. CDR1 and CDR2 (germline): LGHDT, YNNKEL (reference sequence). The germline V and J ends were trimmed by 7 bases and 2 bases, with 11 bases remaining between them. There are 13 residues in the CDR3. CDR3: CASTYKGNYGYTF. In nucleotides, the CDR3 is TGTGCCAGCACCTACAAGGGCAACTATGGCTACACCTTC.